The clone carrying this TCR beta chain was counted many times. The sample comes from a study of T-cell reconstitution after alpha-beta-depleted transplantation in children. It was with unique molecular identifiers that the TCRbeta library was prepared. A single record per CDR3 protein comes from TCRdb applying MiXCR to the PCR reads. There are some 840,000 distinct CDR3 sequences in the sample; 16% occur only once, and around 4.5% lies in the top ten. The sample here was PBMCs, mostly from graft donor cells, taken 360 days after TCRalphabeta/CD19-depleted stem cell transplant. The receptor was derived from a male patient aged 10-17 years who had a stem cell transplant for acute lymphoblastic leukemia, so the T cells may come from the graft donor.

CDR3 nucleotides: TGTGCCAGCAGTTTCTCCCCTACAGATACGCAGTATTTT. Residues: CASSFSPTDTQYF. The chain recombines TRBV12-3 or TRBV12-4 with TRBJ2-3; D ambiguous. Trimming removed 3 bases from V and 3 bases from J, with 7 bases in between. This CDR3 is built from 13 residues.